The present T cell receptor (beta chain) was sequenced within a study of shared T cell receptors in the human thymus. Profiling relied on immunoSEQ multiplex PCR, and the TCRdb table lists in-frame clones only, not all of them. The sample has 700,000 or so clones, approximately 83% seen once; the top ten hold about 0.011%. CDR1 SGHDT and CDR2 YYEEEE come from the germline V gene. The CDR3 consists of 14 residues. V was pared by 3 bases and J by 6 bases, with 5 bases of the junction left unmatched. This sample also appeared in a second study, on human thymus T cells. That work contributes: Having corrective surgery for congenital heart defects, healthy Finnish infants were the ones who donated.

This clonotype was sampled from a girl under two years old with a congenital heart defect. The chain combines TRBV5-6 with TRBJ1-2, with 10 bases lining up with TRBD1. The sample consisted of thymocytes. CDR3 residues: CASSWGDRGHGYTF. CDR3 nucleotide sequence: TGTGCCAGCAGCTGGGGGGACAGGGGACATGGCTACACCTTC.